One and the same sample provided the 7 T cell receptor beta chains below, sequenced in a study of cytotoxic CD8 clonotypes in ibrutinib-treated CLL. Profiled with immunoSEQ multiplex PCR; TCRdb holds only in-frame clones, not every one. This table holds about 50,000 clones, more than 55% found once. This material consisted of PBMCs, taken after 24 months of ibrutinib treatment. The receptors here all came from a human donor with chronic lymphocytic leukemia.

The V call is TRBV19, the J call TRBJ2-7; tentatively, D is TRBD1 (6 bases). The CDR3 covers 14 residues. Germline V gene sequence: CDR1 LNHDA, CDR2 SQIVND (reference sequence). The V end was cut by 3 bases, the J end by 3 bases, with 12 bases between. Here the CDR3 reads CASSMTGMLYEQYF. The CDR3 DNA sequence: TGTGCCAGTAGTATGACAGGAATGCTCTACGAGCAGTACTTC.

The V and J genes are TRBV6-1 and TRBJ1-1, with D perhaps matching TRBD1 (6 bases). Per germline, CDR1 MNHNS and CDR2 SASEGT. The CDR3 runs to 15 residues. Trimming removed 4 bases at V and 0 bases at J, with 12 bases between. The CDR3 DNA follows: TGTGCCAGCAGTGGAACAGGGAGCATGAACACTGAAGCTTTCTTT. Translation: CASSGTGSMNTEAFF.

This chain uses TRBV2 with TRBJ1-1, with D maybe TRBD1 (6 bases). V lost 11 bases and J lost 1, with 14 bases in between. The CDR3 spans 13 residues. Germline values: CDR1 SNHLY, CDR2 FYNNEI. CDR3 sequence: CAGHRDGNTEAFF. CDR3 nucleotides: TGTGCCGGGCACAGGGATGGGAACACTGAAGCTTTCTTT.

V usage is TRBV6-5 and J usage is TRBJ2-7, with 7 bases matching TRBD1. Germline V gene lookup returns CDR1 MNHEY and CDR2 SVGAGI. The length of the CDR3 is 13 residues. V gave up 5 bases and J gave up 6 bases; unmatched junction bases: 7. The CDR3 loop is CASSGSTGPEQYF. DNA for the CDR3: TGTGCCAGCAGTGGCTCGACAGGGCCCGAGCAGTACTTC.

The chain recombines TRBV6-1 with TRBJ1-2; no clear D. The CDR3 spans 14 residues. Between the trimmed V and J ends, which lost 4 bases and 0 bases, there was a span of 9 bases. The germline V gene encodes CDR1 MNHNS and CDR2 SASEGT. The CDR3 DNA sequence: TGTGCCAGCAGTGGGGGTGCGGCTAACTATGGCTACACCTTC. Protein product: CASSGGAANYGYTF.

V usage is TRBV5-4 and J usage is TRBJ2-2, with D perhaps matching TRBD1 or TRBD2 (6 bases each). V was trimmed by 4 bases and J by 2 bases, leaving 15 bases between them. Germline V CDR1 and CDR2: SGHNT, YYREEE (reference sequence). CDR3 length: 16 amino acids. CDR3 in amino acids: CASSRDGGHNTGELFF. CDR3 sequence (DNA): TGTGCCAGCAGCCGAGACGGGGGCCACAACACCGGGGAGCTGTTTTTT.

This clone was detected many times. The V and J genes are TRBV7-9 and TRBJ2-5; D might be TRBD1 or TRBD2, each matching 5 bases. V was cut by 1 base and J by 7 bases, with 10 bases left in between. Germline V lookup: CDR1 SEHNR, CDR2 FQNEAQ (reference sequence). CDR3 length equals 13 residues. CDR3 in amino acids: CASSLVGAGTQYF. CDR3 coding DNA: TGTGCCAGCAGCTTAGTCGGGGCGGGGACCCAGTACTTC. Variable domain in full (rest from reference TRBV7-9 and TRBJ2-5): DTGVSQNPRHKITKRGQNVTFRCDPISEHNRLYWYRQTLGQGPEFLTYFQNEAQLEKSRLLSDRFSAERPKGSFSTLEIQRTEQGDSAMYLCASSLVGAGTQYFGPGTRLLVL.